A selection of T cell receptor beta chains follows, all from one sample in a study of OX40 agonist ivuxolimab in advanced cancers. Generated by immunoSEQ multiplex PCR, the TCRdb table keeps only in-frame clones and is missing some. The sample contains over 5,000 clones, around four fifths of which appear only once. The sequences come from CD4+ or CD8+ T cells sorted from blood, collected in a trial of the OX40 agonist ivuxolimab. The receptors stem from an adult with an advanced solid tumor such as melanoma, head and neck, liver or kidney cancer. The CDR3 runs from the conserved cysteine through the conserved F or W. A D gene is named only where the DNA matches it firmly. Size values are once, few and many counts, or a class for expanded clones, and some rows have none.

D: .; V: TRBV5-4; size: few; J: TRBJ2-3; CDR3: CASSLEWGSTDTQYF; DNA: TGTGCCAGCAGCTTGGAATGGGGTAGCACAGATACGCAGTATTTT
D: .; V: TRBV30; size: .; J: TRBJ1-2; CDR3: CAWGSHRLLNYGYTF; DNA: TGTGCCTGGGGAAGTCACAGGCTACTAAACTATGGCTACACCTTC
D: .; V: TRBV4-3; size: .; J: TRBJ1-1; CDR3: CASSQDNAGGHPEAFF; DNA: TGCGCCAGCAGCCAAGATAATGCGGGGGGCCACCCTGAAGCTTTCTTT
D: .; V: TRBV18; size: .; J: TRBJ2-3; CDR3: CASSHSGLFTQYF; DNA: TGTGCCAGCTCTCACTCGGGACTTTTTACGCAGTATTTT
D: .; V: TRBV6-5; size: .; J: TRBJ2-2; CDR3: CASSYSGSGELFF; DNA: TGTGCCAGCAGTTACTCGGGGTCGGGGGAGCTGTTTTTT
D: .; V: TRBV28; size: .; J: TRBJ2-7; CDR3: CASSLLPGDYEQYF; DNA: TGTGCCAGCAGTTTATTACCAGGGGACTACGAGCAGTACTTC
D: .; V: TRBV27; size: once; J: TRBJ1-4; CDR3: CASSLSRVTNEKLFF; DNA: TGTGCCAGCAGTTTATCGAGGGTAACTAATGAAAAACTGTTTTTT
D: .; V: TRBV27; size: hyperexpanded; J: TRBJ2-7; CDR3: CASSFRAANNEQYF; DNA: TGTGCCAGCAGTTTTCGGGCCGCTAATAACGAGCAGTACTTC
D: TRBD2; V: TRBV6-1; size: .; J: TRBJ2-1; CDR3: CASSDASGSPYNEQFF; DNA: TGTGCCAGCAGTGACGCTAGCGGGAGTCCCTACAATGAGCAGTTCTTC
D: .; V: TRBV7-9; size: few; J: TRBJ2-2; CDR3: CASSPTENTGELFF; DNA: TGTGCCAGCAGCCCGACTGAGAACACCGGGGAGCTGTTTTTT
D: TRBD1; V: TRBV6-1; size: .; J: TRBJ2-7; CDR3: CASQDRGYEQYF; DNA: TGTGCCAGCCAGGACAGGGGCTACGAGCAGTACTTC
D: .; V: TRBV28; size: few; J: TRBJ2-2; CDR3: CASSPWKSTGELFF; DNA: TGTGCCAGCAGTCCCTGGAAAAGCACCGGGGAGCTGTTTTTT
D: TRBD1; V: TRBV29-1; size: once; J: TRBJ1-2; CDR3: CSVEDRDRIGYTF; DNA: TGCAGCGTTGAAGACCGGGACAGGATTGGCTACACCTTC
D: .; V: TRBV15; size: .; J: TRBJ2-1; CDR3: CATSGREGGQMGEQFF; DNA: TGTGCCACCAGCGGTAGGGAGGGGGGACAGATGGGTGAGCAGTTCTTC
D: TRBD1; V: TRBV19; size: .; J: TRBJ1-6; CDR3: CASSSTGGYNSPLHF; DNA: TGTGCCAGTAGTTCAACAGGGGGCTATAATTCACCCCTCCACTTT
D: .; V: TRBV6-5; size: hyperexpanded; J: TRBJ1-2; CDR3: CASSYGGEGYTF; DNA: TGTGCCAGCAGTTACGGGGGGGAGGGCTACACCTTC
D: TRBD2; V: TRBV29-1; size: few; J: TRBJ2-1; CDR3: CSVGGEQFF; DNA: TGCAGCGTGGGGGGGGAGCAGTTCTTC
D: TRBD1; V: TRBV28; size: once; J: TRBJ1-2; CDR3: CASRTRTGGSYGYTF; DNA: TGTGCCAGTAGGACTAGGACAGGGGGGAGCTATGGCTACACCTTC
D: .; V: TRBV7-9; size: .; J: TRBJ2-7; CDR3: CASSPDHYEQYF; DNA: TGTGCCAGCAGCCCCGACCACTACGAGCAGTACTTC
D: .; V: TRBV27; size: once; J: TRBJ1-6; CDR3: CASSLVGSPLHF; DNA: TGTGCCAGCAGTTTGGTAGGGTCACCCCTCCACTTT
D: TRBD2; V: TRBV7-3; size: .; J: TRBJ2-3; CDR3: CASSSGLAGGRGTDTQYF; DNA: TGTGCCAGCAGCTCCGGACTAGCGGGAGGGCGGGGCACAGATACGCAGTATTTT
D: .; V: TRBV19; size: .; J: TRBJ1-2; CDR3: CASIPQNDPSYGYTF; DNA: TGTGCCAGTATCCCACAGAACGACCCATCCTATGGCTACACCTTC
D: .; V: TRBV6-1; size: .; J: TRBJ2-1; CDR3: CASSEERGPSYNEQFF; DNA: TGTGCCAGCAGTGAAGAGAGGGGTCCCTCCTACAATGAGCAGTTCTTC
D: .; V: TRBV6-5; size: once; J: TRBJ1-1; CDR3: CAIAAGNTEAFF; DNA: TGTGCCATCGCGGCAGGGAACACTGAAGCTTTCTTT
D: TRBD2; V: TRBV28; size: once; J: TRBJ2-7; CDR3: CASSLPSFTSGQTYEQYF; DNA: TGTGCCAGCAGTTTACCCTCCTTTACTAGCGGGCAGACCTACGAGCAGTACTTC
D: .; V: TRBV5-4; size: .; J: TRBJ2-7; CDR3: CASSPEDSSYEQYF; DNA: TGTGCCAGCAGCCCTGAGGACTCTTCCTACGAGCAGTACTTC
D: TRBD2; V: TRBV4-3; size: .; J: TRBJ2-1; CDR3: CASSQGSGGALNEQFF; DNA: TGCGCCAGCAGCCAAGGGAGCGGGGGGGCCTTGAATGAGCAGTTCTTC
D: .; V: TRBV7-9; size: .; J: TRBJ2-5; CDR3: CASSHSYRVQETQYF; DNA: TGTGCCAGCAGCCACTCCTACAGGGTACAAGAGACCCAGTACTTC
D: .; V: TRBV11-2; size: medium-sized; J: TRBJ2-1; CDR3: CASSEYNEQFF; DNA: TGTGCCAGCAGCGAATACAATGAGCAGTTCTTC
D: .; V: TRBV15; size: few; J: TRBJ2-1; CDR3: CATSAGPRRDEQFF; DNA: TGTGCCACCAGCGCCGGACCGCGCCGGGATGAGCAGTTCTTC
D: .; V: TRBV7-9; size: .; J: TRBJ2-2; CDR3: CASSPEARMGGWNTGELFF; DNA: TGTGCCAGCAGCCCCGAGGCCCGGATGGGCGGGTGGAACACCGGGGAGCTGTTTTTT